This entry features one T cell receptor beta chain sequence. Its target antigen remains unknown. Per-base quality was not reported, and no clone a single base away is much larger than it. Library generation was performed with RT-PCR. The sequencer was a NextSeq 550. Using fastp trimming at Q25 and MiXCR clonotype assembly, TCRdb reanalyzed the public sequencing data and kept in-frame beta chains. Rows with one shared CDR3 protein collapse into an entry with the most common genes and DNA. Counted in this sample were 800,000 to 1,000,000 distinct CDR3 sequences; under 20% of them appeared once. The ten largest clonotypes hold roughly 6% of the sample. This record comes from a study of patients and donors after allogeneic stem cell transplantation (dated by TCRdb to 2020 to 2021). Taken from the germline V gene, the CDR1 and CDR2 loops are MRHNA and SNTAGT. Relative to germline, V is 3 bases shorter and J is 1 base shorter, with 16 bases between their ends. From the cysteine through the phenylalanine, the CDR3 covers 17 amino acids. Only CDR3 DNA remains: 51 bases, in frame from the first base.

The sample consisted of blood, either unsorted or a sorted T cell fraction (not recorded which). The rearranged chain carries TRBV6-4 and TRBJ2-1; matching of 6 bases hints at TRBD1 as the D gene. This receptor was obtained from a human donor who was either an allogeneic HSCT recipient or a stem cell or donor lymphocyte infusion donor (not recorded which). It is not recorded whose cells these are; they may come from a transplant donor. The CDR3: CASSEVWGLKSYNEQFF. In nucleotide form, the sequence is TGTGCCAGCAGTGAGGTCTGGGGGCTCAAATCCTACAATGAGCAGTTCTTC.